This T cell receptor beta chain was recorded in a study of T-cell reconstitution after alpha-beta-depleted transplantation in children. This clonotype has ten or more counts. Trimming shortened V by 0 bases and J by 1 base, and 13 bases separated the two germline ends. The CDR3 is 15 residues long. Germline-derived CDR1 and CDR2 are SQVTM and ANQGSEA. Construction of the TCRbeta library involved unique molecular identifiers. TCRdb analysed the PCR reads with MiXCR anew, one entry per CDR3 protein. The table includes about 72,000 distinct CDR3 sequences, 6% to 8% detected once. The material was PBMCs from the stem cell graft donor, obtained from the stem cell graft. J is TRBJ2-7 and V is TRBV29-1, with D possibly TRBD2 on 6 matching bases. The receptor comes from a human donor who donated a stem cell graft to a child with acute lymphoblastic leukemia. The CDR3: CSVEDPGGFSYEQYF. In DNA, the CDR3 is TGCAGCGTTGAAGATCCAGGAGGGTTTTCCTACGAGCAGTACTTC.